This TCR beta chain was profiled in a study of cytomegalovirus exposure and HLA in healthy donors. Overall study results and limits: The likely explanation for a cluster of highly shared sequence variants was sequencing artifact. Many donors carried some public TCRs, although rarity characterized most TCR sequences.

Of note for this clone: Its matching antigen is unknown.

Germline lookup yields CDR1 SGHTA and CDR2 FQGNSA. The CDR3 is 17 amino acids. V lost 4 bases, J lost 0 bases, and 18 bases lay in between. Use of 60 Vbeta and 13 Jbeta primers characterized the PCR. TCRdb's table, derived via immunoSEQ multiplex PCR, lists solely in-frame clones and lacks some. The data contain about 160,000 clones, 83% of them singletons. This sequence originates from a man aged 50-60 years in good health and CMV-seropositive. This sequence joins TRBV7-2 and TRBJ1-2, with D possibly matching TRBD1 (6 bases). Input material: PBMCs. The CDR3 sequence: CASSYPPMDRANYGYTF. For the CDR3, the DNA is TGTGCCAGCAGCTATCCCCCGATGGACAGAGCTAACTATGGCTACACCTTC.